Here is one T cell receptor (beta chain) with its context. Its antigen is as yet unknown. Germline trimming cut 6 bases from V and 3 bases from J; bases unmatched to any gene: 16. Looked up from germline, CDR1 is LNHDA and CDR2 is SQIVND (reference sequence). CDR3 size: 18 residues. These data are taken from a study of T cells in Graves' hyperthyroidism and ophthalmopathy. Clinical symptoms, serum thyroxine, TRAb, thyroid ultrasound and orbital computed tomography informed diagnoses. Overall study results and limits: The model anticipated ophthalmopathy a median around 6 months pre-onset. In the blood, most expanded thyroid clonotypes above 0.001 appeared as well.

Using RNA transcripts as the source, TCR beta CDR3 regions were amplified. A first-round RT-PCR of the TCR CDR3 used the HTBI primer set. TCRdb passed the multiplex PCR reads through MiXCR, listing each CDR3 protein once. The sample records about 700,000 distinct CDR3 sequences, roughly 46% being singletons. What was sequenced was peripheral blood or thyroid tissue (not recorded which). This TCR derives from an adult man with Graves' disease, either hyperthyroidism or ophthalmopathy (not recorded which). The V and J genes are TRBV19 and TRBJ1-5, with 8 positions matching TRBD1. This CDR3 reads CASSPGPDRASYNQPQHF. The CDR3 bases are TGTGCCAGTAGCCCTGGGCCGGACAGGGCAAGCTACAATCAGCCCCAGCATTTT.